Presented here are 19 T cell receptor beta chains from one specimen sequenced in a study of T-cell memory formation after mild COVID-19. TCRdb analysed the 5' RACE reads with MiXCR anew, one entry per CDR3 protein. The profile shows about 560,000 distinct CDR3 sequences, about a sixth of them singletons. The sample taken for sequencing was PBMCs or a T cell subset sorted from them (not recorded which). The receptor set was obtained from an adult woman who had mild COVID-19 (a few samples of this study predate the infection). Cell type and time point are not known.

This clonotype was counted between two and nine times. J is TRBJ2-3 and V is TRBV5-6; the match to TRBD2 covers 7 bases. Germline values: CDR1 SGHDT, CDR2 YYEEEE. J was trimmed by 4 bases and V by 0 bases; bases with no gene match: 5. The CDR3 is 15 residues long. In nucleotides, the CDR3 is TGTGCCAGCAGCTTGGCATCTAGCGGCCCAGATACGCAGTATTTT. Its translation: CASSLASSGPDTQYF.

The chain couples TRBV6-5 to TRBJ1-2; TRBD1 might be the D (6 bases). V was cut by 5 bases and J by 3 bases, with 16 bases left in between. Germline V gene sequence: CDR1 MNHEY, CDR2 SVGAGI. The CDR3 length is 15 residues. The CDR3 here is CASSPFRGRDYGYTF. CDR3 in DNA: TGTGCCAGCAGTCCATTCAGGGGCCGGGACTATGGCTACACCTTC.

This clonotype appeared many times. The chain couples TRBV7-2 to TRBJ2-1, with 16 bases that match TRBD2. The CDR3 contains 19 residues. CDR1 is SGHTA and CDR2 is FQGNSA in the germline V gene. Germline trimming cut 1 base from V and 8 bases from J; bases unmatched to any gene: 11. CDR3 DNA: TGTGCCAGCAGCTTAGTGGGACTAGCGGGAGGGCCGGCTGCTGATGAGCAGTTCTTC. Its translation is CASSLVGLAGGPAADEQFF. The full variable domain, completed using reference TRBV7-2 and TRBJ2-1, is GAGVSQSPSNKVTEKGKDVELRCDPISGHTALYWYRQSLGQGLEFLIYFQGNSAPDKSGLPSDRFSAERTGGSVSTLTIQRTQQEDSAVYLCASSLVGLAGGPAADEQFFGPGTRLTVL.

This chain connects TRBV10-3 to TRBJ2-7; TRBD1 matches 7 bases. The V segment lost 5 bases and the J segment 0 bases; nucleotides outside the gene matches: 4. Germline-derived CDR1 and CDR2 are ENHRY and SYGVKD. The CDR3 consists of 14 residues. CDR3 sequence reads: CAISMGQISYEQYF. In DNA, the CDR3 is TGTGCCATCAGTATGGGACAGATCTCCTACGAGCAGTACTTC.

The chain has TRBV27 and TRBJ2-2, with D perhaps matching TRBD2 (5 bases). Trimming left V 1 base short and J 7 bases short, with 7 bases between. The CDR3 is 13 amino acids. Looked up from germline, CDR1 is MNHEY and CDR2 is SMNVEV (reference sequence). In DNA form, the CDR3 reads TGTGCCAGCAGTTTATTTCGGGACGGGGAGCTGTTTTTT. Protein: CASSLFRDGELFF.

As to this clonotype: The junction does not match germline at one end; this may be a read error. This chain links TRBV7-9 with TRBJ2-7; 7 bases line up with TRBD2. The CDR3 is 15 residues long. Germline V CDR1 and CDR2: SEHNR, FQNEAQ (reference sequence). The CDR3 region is CASSLAVGAGREQYF. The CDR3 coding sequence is TGTGCCAGCAGCCTAGCGGTCGGGGCGGGGCGCGAGCAGTACTTC.

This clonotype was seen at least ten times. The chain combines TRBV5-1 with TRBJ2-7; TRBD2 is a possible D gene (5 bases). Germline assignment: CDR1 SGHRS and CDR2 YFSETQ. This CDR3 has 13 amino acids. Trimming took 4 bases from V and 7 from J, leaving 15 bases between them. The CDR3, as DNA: TGCGCCAGCAGCCCGCTGGAAAGAGGGGAGCAGTACTTC. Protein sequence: CASSPLERGEQYF.

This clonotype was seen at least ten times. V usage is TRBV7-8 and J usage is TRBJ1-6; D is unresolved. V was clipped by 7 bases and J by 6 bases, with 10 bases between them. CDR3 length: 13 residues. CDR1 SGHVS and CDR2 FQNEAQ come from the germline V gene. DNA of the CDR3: TGTGCCAGCACCTCCAGTGTTAATTCACCCCTCCACTTT. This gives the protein CASTSSVNSPLHF.

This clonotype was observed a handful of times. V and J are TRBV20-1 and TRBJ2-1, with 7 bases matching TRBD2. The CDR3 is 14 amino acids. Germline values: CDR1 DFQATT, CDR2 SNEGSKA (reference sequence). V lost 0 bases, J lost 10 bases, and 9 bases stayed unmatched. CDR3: CSARDGGSVSEQFF. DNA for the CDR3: TGCAGTGCTAGAGATGGCGGGAGCGTCTCGGAGCAGTTCTTC.

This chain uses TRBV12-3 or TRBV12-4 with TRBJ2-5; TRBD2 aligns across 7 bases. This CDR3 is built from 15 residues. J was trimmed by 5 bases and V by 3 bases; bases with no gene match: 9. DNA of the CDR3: TGTGCCAGCAGTTTTGCCGGGGGAGGGCCCGAGACCCAGTACTTC. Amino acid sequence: CASSFAGGGPETQYF.

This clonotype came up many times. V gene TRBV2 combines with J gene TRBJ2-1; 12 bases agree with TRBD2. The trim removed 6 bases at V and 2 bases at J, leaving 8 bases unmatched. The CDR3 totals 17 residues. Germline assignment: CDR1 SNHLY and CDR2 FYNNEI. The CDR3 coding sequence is TGTGCCAGCAGGACCGAACTAGCGGGGGGACCCTACAATGAGCAGTTCTTC. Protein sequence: CASRTELAGGPYNEQFF.

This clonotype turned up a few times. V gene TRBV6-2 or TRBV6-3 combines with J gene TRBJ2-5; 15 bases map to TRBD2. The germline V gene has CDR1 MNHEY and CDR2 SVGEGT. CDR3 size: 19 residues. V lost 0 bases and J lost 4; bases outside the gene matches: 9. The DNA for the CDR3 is TGTGCCAGCAGTTACTCCGGACTAGCGGGGGGGCCTCGGATAGAGACCCAGTACTTC. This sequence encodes CASSYSGLAGGPRIETQYF.

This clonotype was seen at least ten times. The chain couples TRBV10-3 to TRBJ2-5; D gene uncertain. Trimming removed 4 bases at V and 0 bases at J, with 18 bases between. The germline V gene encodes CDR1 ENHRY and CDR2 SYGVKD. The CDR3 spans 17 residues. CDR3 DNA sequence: TGTGCCATCAGTGGATCCCCTGGCCAGGCCGACCAAGAGACCCAGTACTTC. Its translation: CAISGSPGQADQETQYF.

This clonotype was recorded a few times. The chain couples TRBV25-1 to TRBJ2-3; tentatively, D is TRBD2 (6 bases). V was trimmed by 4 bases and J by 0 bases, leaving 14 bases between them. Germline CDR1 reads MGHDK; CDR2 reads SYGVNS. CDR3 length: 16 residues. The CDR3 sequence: CASSAAGTPSTDTQYF. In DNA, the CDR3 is TGTGCCAGCAGTGCTGCCGGGACTCCGAGCACAGATACGCAGTATTTT.

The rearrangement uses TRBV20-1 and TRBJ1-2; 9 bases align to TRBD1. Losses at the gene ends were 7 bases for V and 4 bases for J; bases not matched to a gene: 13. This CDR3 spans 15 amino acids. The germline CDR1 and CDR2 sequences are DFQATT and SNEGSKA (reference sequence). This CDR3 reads CSGKDWGQGSYGYTF. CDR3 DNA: TGCAGTGGAAAGGATTGGGGACAGGGAAGCTATGGCTACACCTTC.

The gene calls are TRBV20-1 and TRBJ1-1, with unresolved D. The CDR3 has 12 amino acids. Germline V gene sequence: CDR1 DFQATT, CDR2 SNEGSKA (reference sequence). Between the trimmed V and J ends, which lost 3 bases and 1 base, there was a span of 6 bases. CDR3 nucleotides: TGCAGTGCTAGCGACCGGAACACTGAAGCTTTCTTT. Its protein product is CSASDRNTEAFF.

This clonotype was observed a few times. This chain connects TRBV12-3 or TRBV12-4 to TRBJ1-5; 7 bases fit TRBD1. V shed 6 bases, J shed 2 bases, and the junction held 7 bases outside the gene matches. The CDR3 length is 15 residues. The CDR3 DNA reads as TGTGCCAGCAGCCTCGGAGGGGGCGGCAATCAGCCCCAGCATTTT. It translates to CASSLGGGGNQPQHF.

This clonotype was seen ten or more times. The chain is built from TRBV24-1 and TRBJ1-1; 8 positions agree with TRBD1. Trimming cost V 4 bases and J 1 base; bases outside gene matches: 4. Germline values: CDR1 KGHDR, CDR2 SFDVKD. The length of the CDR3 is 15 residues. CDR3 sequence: CATSEAGTGNTEAFF. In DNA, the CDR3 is TGTGCCACCAGTGAGGCCGGGACAGGGAACACTGAAGCTTTCTTT.

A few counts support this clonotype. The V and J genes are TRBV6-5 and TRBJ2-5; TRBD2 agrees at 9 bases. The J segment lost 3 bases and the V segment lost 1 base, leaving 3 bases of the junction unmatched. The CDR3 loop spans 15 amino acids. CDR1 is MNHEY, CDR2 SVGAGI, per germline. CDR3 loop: CASSYLGGREETQYF. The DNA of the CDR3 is TGTGCCAGCAGTTACTTAGGCGGGAGGGAAGAGACCCAGTACTTC.